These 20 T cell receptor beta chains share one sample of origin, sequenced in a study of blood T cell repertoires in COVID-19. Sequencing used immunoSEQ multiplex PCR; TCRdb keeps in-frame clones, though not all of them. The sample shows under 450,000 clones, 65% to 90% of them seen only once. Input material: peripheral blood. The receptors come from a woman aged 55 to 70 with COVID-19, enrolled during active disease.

The CDR3 sequence is CASSPKGERGYTF. DNA for the CDR3: TGTGCCAGCTCACCTAAGGGGGAAAGGGGCTACACCTTC. This chain connects TRBV18 to TRBJ1-2, with D perhaps TRBD1 (6 bases). The germline V gene has CDR1 KGHSH and CDR2 LQKENI. The CDR3 has 13 residues. The germline V and J ends were trimmed by 3 bases and 8 bases, with 13 bases remaining between them.

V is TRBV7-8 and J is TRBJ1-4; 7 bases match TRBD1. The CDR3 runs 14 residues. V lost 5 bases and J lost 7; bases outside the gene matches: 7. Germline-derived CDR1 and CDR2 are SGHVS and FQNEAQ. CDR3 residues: CASSPWDSVEKLFF. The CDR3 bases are TGTGCCAGCAGCCCCTGGGACAGCGTTGAAAAACTGTTTTTT.

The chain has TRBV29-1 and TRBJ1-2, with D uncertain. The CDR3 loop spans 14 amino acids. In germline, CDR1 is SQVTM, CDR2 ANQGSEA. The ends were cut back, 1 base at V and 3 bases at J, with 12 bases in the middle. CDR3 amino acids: CSVEVAEGYYGYTF. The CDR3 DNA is TGCAGCGTTGAAGTGGCGGAGGGCTACTATGGCTACACCTTC. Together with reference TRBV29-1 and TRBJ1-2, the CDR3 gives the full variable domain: SAVISQKPSRDICQRGTSLTIQCQVDSQVTMMFWYRQQPGQSLTLIATANQGSEATYESGFVIDKFPISRPNLTFSTLTVSNMSPEDSSIYLCSVEVAEGYYGYTFGSGTRLTVV.

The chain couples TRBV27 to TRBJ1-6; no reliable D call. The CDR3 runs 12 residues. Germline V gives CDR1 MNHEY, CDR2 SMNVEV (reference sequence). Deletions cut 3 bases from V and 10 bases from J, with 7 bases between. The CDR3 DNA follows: TGTGCCAGCAGTTTTTCGCGGTCACCCCTCCACTTT. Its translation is CASSFSRSPLHF.

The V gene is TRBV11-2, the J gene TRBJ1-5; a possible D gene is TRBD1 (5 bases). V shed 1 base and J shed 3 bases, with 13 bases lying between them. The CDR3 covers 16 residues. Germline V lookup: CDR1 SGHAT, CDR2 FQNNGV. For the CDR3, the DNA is TGTGCCAGCAGCTTAGGGCAGGGAGGCTCCAATCAGCCCCAGCATTTT. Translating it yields CASSLGQGGSNQPQHF.

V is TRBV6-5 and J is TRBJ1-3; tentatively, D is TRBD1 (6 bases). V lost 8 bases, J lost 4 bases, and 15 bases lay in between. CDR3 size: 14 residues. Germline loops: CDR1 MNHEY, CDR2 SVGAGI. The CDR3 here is CASSDSSEGNTIYF. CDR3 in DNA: TGTGCCAGCTCGGACAGCAGCGAGGGAAACACCATATATTTT.

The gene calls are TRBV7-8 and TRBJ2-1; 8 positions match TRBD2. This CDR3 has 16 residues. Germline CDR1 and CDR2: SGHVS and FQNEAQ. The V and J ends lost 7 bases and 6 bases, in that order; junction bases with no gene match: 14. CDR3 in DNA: TGTGCCAGCAACGGCGGGGGGCCCCCCTGGTCCAATGAGCAGTTCTTC. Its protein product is CASNGGGPPWSNEQFF.

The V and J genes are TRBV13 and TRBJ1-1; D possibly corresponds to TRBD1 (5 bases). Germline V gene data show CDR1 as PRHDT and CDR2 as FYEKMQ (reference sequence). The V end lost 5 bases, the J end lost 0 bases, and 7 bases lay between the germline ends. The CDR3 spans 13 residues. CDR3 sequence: CASSPRVNTEAFF. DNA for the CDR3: TGTGCCAGCAGCCCCAGGGTGAACACTGAAGCTTTCTTT.

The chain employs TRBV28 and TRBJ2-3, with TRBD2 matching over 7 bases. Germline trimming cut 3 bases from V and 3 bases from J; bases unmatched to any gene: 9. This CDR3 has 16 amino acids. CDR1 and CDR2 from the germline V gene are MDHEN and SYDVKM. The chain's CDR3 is CASSFIGEGRTDTQYF. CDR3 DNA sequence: TGTGCCAGCAGTTTTATCGGGGAGGGGAGGACAGATACGCAGTATTTT.

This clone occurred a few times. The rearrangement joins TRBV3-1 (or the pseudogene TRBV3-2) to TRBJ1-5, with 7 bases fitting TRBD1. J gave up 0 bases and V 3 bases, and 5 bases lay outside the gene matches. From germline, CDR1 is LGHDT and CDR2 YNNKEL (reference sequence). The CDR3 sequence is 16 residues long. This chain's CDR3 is CASSHGQANSNQPQHF. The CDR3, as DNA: TGTGCCAGCAGCCACGGACAGGCTAATAGCAATCAGCCCCAGCATTTT.

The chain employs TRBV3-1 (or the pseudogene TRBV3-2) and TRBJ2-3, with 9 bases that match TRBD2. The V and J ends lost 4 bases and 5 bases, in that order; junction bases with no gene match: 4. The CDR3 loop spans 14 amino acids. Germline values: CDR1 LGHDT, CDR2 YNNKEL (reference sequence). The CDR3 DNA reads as TGTGCCAGCAGCCTAGCGGGGGTTCAAGATACGCAGTATTTT. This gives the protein CASSLAGVQDTQYF.

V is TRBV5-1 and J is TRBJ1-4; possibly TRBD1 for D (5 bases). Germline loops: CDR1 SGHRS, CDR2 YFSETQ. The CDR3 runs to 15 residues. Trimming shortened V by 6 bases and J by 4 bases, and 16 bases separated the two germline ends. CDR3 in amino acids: CASTDTGGVNEKLFF. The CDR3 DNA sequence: TGCGCCAGCACCGATACGGGAGGGGTTAATGAAAAACTGTTTTTT.

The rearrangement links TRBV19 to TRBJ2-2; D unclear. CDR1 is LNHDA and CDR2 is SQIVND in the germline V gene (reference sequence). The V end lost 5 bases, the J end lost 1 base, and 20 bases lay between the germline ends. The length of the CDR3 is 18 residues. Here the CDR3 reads CASSSRLLHTMNTGELFF. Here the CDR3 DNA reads TGTGCCAGTAGTTCTAGACTCCTTCATACTATGAACACCGGGGAGCTGTTTTTT.

The CDR3 coding sequence is TGTGCCAGCAGCAAAGAATTGTGGGCGAGTAAGTCCTACGAGCAGTACTTC. Its protein is CASSKELWASKSYEQYF. The chain recombines TRBV21-1 with TRBJ2-7; TRBD1 is the table's D call, not checked against the DNA. TRBV21-1 is tagged as a pseudogene. CDR3 length: 17 amino acids.

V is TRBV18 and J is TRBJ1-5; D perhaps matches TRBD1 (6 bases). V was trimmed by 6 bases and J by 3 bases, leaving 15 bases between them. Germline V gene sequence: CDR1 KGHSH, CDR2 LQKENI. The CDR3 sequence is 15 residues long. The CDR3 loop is CASSPTGSVNQPQHF. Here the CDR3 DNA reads TGTGCCAGCTCGCCCACAGGGTCCGTCAATCAGCCCCAGCATTTT.

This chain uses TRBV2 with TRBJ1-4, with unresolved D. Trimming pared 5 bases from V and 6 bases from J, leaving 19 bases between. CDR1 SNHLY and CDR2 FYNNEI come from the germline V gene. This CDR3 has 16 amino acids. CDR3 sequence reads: CASSTFLGEGDEKLFF. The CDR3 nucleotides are TGTGCCAGCAGTACCTTTCTCGGGGAGGGAGATGAAAAACTGTTTTTT. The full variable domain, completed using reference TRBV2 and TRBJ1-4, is EPEVTQTPSHQVTQMGQEVILRCVPISNHLYFYWYRQILGQKVEFLVSFYNNEISEKSEIFDDQFSVERPDGSNFTLKIRSTKLEDSAMYFCASSTFLGEGDEKLFFGSGTQLSVL.

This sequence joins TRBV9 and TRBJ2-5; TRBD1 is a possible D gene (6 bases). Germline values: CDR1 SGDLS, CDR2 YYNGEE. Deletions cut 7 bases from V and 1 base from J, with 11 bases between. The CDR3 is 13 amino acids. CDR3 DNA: TGTGCCAGCGCCGGGGACACCCAAGAGACCCAGTACTTC. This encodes CASAGDTQETQYF.

In DNA, the CDR3 is TGTGCCAGCAGCTTCCTGGCGGGGGCCTCTAGCACAGATACGCAGTATTTT. This translates into CASSFLAGASSTDTQYF. The chain recombines TRBV13 with TRBJ2-3, with a possible D match to TRBD2 (7 bases). This CDR3 contains 17 residues. In germline, CDR1 is PRHDT, CDR2 FYEKMQ (reference sequence). Deletions cut 3 bases from V and 0 bases from J, with 16 bases between.

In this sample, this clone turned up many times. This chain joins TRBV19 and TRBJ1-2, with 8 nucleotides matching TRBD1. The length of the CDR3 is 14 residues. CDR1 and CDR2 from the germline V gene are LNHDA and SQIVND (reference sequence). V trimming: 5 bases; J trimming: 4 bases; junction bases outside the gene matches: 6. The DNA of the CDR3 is TGTGCCAGTAGTGTTGAACAGGGGGGCTATGGCTACACCTTC. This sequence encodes CASSVEQGGYGYTF.

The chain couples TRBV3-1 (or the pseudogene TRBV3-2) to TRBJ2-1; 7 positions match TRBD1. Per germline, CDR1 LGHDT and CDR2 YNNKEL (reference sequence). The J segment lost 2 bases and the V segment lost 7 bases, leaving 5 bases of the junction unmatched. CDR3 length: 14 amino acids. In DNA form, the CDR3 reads TGTGCCAGCACCCGAGGGGGCGCCTACAATGAGCAGTTCTTC. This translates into CASTRGGAYNEQFF.